The rows below give T cell receptor beta chains drawn from one sample of a study of post-analysis software for immune sequencing data. One entry per CDR3 protein results from TCRdb running MiXCR on the PCR reads. The sample carries 650,000 to 900,000 distinct CDR3 sequences, approximately 44% recorded once. Sequencing was done on a sample of blood. These receptors were obtained from a girl aged 10 to 17 with multiple sclerosis. Both conserved end residues are part of each CDR3.

>TRBV7-9|TRBJ1-1
CASSPKGQGNTEAFF
>TRBV20-1|TRBJ1-1
CSARQTMNTEAFF
>TRBV29-1|TRBJ1-2
CSVEDMGSYGYTF
>TRBV3-1|TRBJ2-7
CASSPTGTGREQYF
>TRBV7-2|TRBJ2-1
CASSLNMGLAGLEQFF
>TRBV18|TRBJ1-1
CASSPQVLSPAGEAFF
>TRBV24-1|TRBJ1-5
CATSAPGPNQPQHF
>TRBV15|TRBJ2-3
CATLREGNTDTQYF
>TRBV11-2|TRBJ2-1
CASSPPGENEQFF
>TRBV27|TRBJ2-4
CASSSLEVAGAKNIQYF